The 26 T cell receptor beta chains listed next were all sequenced from one sample in a study of molecular identifiers for immune sequencing clone quantification. TCRdb ran MiXCR on the PCR reads and lists one entry per CDR3 protein. In the table there are over 600,000 distinct CDR3 sequences, less than 20% of which are singletons. Sequenced material: naive CD8+ T cells from blood, with Jurkat cell RNA spiked in. Subset reported: FACS-sorted CD8+CD4-CCR7+CD45RA+ naive T cells. These receptors originate from a human donor in good health. Some libraries in this study had Jurkat cell RNA spiked in.

At least ten counts were recorded for this clonotype. The chain combines TRBV7-9 with TRBJ2-3; D is undetermined. The V end was cut by 5 bases, the J end by 0 bases, with 15 bases between. This CDR3 spans 16 amino acids. CDR1 SEHNR and CDR2 FQNEAQ come from the germline V gene (reference sequence). The DNA of the CDR3 is TGTGCCAGCAGCCTCCTTCTTCCCTCTAGCACAGATACGCAGTATTTT. Protein sequence: CASSLLLPSSTDTQYF.

The V gene is TRBV12-3 or TRBV12-4, the J gene TRBJ2-7; no clear D gene. There are 14 residues in the CDR3. Trimming pared 3 bases from V and 3 bases from J, leaving 12 bases between. CDR3 amino acids: CASSFTKGIYEQYF. DNA for the CDR3: TGTGCCAGCAGTTTCACTAAGGGTATCTACGAGCAGTACTTC.

For this clonotype: Given a much more abundant clone one base away, this may be a read error. V gene TRBV20-1 combines with J gene TRBJ2-7; D not resolved. CDR1 and CDR2 (germline): DFQATT, SNEGSKA (reference sequence). V lost 1 base and J lost 9, with 16 bases in between. This CDR3 has 13 amino acids. The CDR3 nucleotides read TGCAGTGCTAGAGGTGAGGTACCCTTGGGGCAGTACTTC. Amino acids: CSARGEVPLGQYF.

This clonotype was seen more than once but under ten times. The chain couples TRBV11-2 to TRBJ2-7; 10 bases map to TRBD1. The J segment lost 4 bases and the V segment lost 4 bases, leaving 4 bases of the junction unmatched. The CDR3 has 14 amino acids. Germline CDR1 reads SGHAT; CDR2 reads FQNNGV. CDR3 protein: CASSWDRGWYEQYF. The DNA of the CDR3 is TGTGCCAGCAGCTGGGACAGGGGTTGGTACGAGCAGTACTTC.

This clonotype has ten or more counts. V usage is TRBV29-1 and J usage is TRBJ2-7; TRBD2 matches at 11 bases. Germline loops: CDR1 SQVTM, CDR2 ANQGSEA. The CDR3 covers 15 residues. J was trimmed by 2 bases and V by 2 bases; bases with no gene match: 5. The CDR3 spells CSVETGTSGAYEQYF. In DNA form, the CDR3 reads TGCAGCGTTGAAACCGGGACTAGCGGAGCCTACGAGCAGTACTTC.

This clonotype was counted ten times or more. The V and J genes are TRBV6-5 and TRBJ2-4; 11 bases fit TRBD1. Germline assignment: CDR1 MNHEY and CDR2 SVGAGI. CDR3 length: 13 residues. The ends lost 6 bases at V and 8 bases at J; junction bases unmatched: 3. CDR3 in DNA: TGTGCCAGCAGCGGACAGGGGGCGGACATTCAGTACTTC. Translated: CASSGQGADIQYF.

The V and J genes are TRBV2 and TRBJ2-7; D call uncertain. CDR1 and CDR2 from the germline V gene are SNHLY and FYNNEI. V was shortened by 1 base and J by 2 bases, with 12 bases between the two germline ends. The CDR3 consists of 15 residues. CDR3 DNA: TGTGCCAGCAGTGAAGACTTTCTGTTCGCCTACGAGCAGTACTTC. Amino acids: CASSEDFLFAYEQYF. Full variable domain (rest looked up from reference TRBV2 and TRBJ2-7): EPEVTQTPSHQVTQMGQEVILRCVPISNHLYFYWYRQILGQKVEFLVSFYNNEISEKSEIFDDQFSVERPDGSNFTLKIRSTKLEDSAMYFCASSEDFLFAYEQYFGPGTRLTVT.

This clonotype was observed a handful of times. This could be a read error, since a much larger clone is one nucleotide away. The rearrangement uses TRBV14 and TRBJ1-1; TRBD1 matches 7 bases. This CDR3 contains 15 residues. Per germline, CDR1 SGHDN and CDR2 FVKESK. The CDR3 DNA reads TGTGCCAGCGGCCAAGTGAAGACAGGGAGGACTGAAGCTTTCTTT. Translating it yields CASGQVKTGRTEAFF.

This clonotype has just a few counts. The CDR3 reads CATSKELDSYNEQFF. CDR3 coding DNA: TGTGCCACCAGCAAGGAACTCGACTCCTACAATGAGCAGTTCTTC. The chain combines TRBV15 with TRBJ2-1; D is uncertain. The germline V gene encodes CDR1 LNHNV and CDR2 YYDKDF (reference sequence). This CDR3 has 15 amino acids. V shed 4 bases and J shed 0 bases, with 10 bases lying between them.

This clonotype was recorded at least ten times. The chain has TRBV30 and TRBJ2-2, with unresolved D. V was pared by 3 bases and J by 1 base, with 9 bases between. The CDR3 sequence is 14 residues long. Germline V CDR1 and CDR2: GTSNPN, SVGIG (reference sequence). The CDR3 loop is CAWRKVVNTGELFF. DNA of the CDR3: TGTGCCTGGAGAAAGGTAGTGAACACCGGGGAGCTGTTTTTT.

The chain has TRBV6-7 and TRBJ2-1; no definite D call. TRBV6-7 is given ORF status, its function remaining uncertain. V lost 8 bases, J lost 8 bases, and 16 bases lay in between. The CDR3 covers 13 residues. In DNA form, the CDR3 reads TGTGCCAGCCCTAACAAAGTTGGGGATGAGCAGTTCTTC. Translating it yields CASPNKVGDEQFF.

This clonotype has more than one count but fewer than ten. The chain has TRBV19 and TRBJ2-1; the match to TRBD1 covers 10 bases. After removal of 6 bases from V and 8 bases from J, the junction contained 7 bases not matched to a gene. Per the germline V gene, CDR1 is LNHDA and CDR2 is SQIVND (reference sequence). The CDR3 is 14 amino acids. DNA for the CDR3: TGTGCCAGTAGCAGACAGGGGGCGGCCTATGAGCAGTTCTTC. Residues: CASSRQGAAYEQFF.

Ten or more counts support this clonotype. The J gene is TRBJ1-3, the V gene TRBV19; D call uncertain. Trimming removed 6 bases at V and 0 bases at J, with 9 bases between. Looked up from germline, CDR1 is LNHDA and CDR2 is SQIVND (reference sequence). The CDR3 is 14 residues long. CDR3 DNA: TGTGCCAGTAGCCGGGCACACTCTGGAAACACCATATATTTT. Translated, it gives CASSRAHSGNTIYF.

This clonotype was picked up a small number of times. The rearrangement joins TRBV25-1 to TRBJ1-4; maybe TRBD1 (5 bases). The germline gives CDR1 MGHDK, CDR2 SYGVNS. The CDR3 sequence is 14 residues long. Between the trimmed V and J ends, which lost 4 bases and 8 bases, there was a span of 14 bases. The CDR3 is CASSGWGDWEKLFF. CDR3 coding DNA: TGTGCCAGCAGTGGTTGGGGGGATTGGGAAAAACTGTTTTTT.

Of note for this clonotype: One junction end does not reproduce the germline sequence, and a read error may be involved. The chain combines TRBV5-3 with TRBJ1-5; no definite D call. TRBV5-3 is assigned to the ORF class and has an uncertain function. The CDR3 sequence is 13 residues long. The CDR3 spells CASSLCGNQPQHF. CDR3 nucleotides: TGTGCCAGCAGCTTGTGTGGAAATCAGCCCCAGCATTTT.

This clonotype has at least ten counts. This chain uses TRBV18 with TRBJ2-6; 7 nucleotides agree with TRBD1. The CDR3 has 16 residues. Germline V gives CDR1 KGHSH, CDR2 LQKENI. V lost 3 bases, J lost 0 bases, and 2 bases stayed unmatched. For the CDR3, the DNA is TGTGCCAGCTCACCGGACAGGTACTCTGGGGCCAACGTCCTGACTTTC. Protein product: CASSPDRYSGANVLTF.

With regard to this clonotype: Since a much larger clone is just one base distant, this may be a read error. J is TRBJ1-5 and V is TRBV9; D unclear. The length of the CDR3 is 14 residues. Between the trimmed V and J ends, which lost 4 bases and 9 bases, there was a span of 17 bases. Per the germline V gene, CDR1 is SGDLS and CDR2 is YYNGEE. CDR3 in amino acids: CASSTPLLWRPQHF. CDR3 sequence (DNA): TGTGCCAGCAGCACGCCTCTCTTATGGCGGCCCCAGCATTTT.

The sample holds many counts of this clonotype. This chain links TRBV6-5 with TRBJ1-5; 9 positions agree with TRBD1. This CDR3 has 15 amino acids. The germline gives CDR1 MNHEY, CDR2 SVGAGI. V was pared by 6 bases and J by 3 bases, with 6 bases of the junction left unmatched. In DNA, the CDR3 is TGTGCCAGCAGGTGGGGACAGGGACCCAATCAGCCCCAGCATTTT. It yields the protein CASRWGQGPNQPQHF.

The sample holds many counts of this clonotype. The J gene is TRBJ1-1, the V gene TRBV27; no reliable D call. The CDR3 consists of 12 residues. The germline V gene encodes CDR1 MNHEY and CDR2 SMNVEV (reference sequence). V gave up 2 bases and J gave up 8 bases, with 9 bases separating them. For the CDR3, the DNA is TGTGCCAGCAGTTTACCGGGTCCCGAAGCTTTCTTT. Protein: CASSLPGPEAFF.

This clonotype was seen only a few times. The V gene is TRBV28, the J gene TRBJ2-7; the match to TRBD1 covers 8 bases. Per germline, CDR1 MDHEN and CDR2 SYDVKM. After removal of 6 bases from V and 3 bases from J, the junction contained 7 bases not matched to a gene. CDR3 length equals 14 residues. Written as DNA, the CDR3 is TGTGCCAGCAGACTTATACAGGGGGGCTACGAGCAGTACTTC. This codes for CASRLIQGGYEQYF.

This clonotype was seen many times. The J gene is TRBJ2-5, the V gene TRBV7-6, with 9 bases matching TRBD1. Germline loops: CDR1 SGHVS, CDR2 FNYEAQ. The CDR3 is 13 residues long. The V segment lost 5 bases and the J segment 5 bases; nucleotides outside the gene matches: 3. The CDR3 DNA follows: TGTGCCAGCAGCCGGGACAGGGTTGAGACCCAGTACTTC. The encoded protein is CASSRDRVETQYF.

This clonotype has a handful of counts. This chain's CDR3 is CASSFRDRAHNEQFF. DNA for the CDR3: TGTGCCAGCAGCTTCCGGGACAGGGCCCACAATGAGCAGTTCTTC. The rearrangement links TRBV5-8 to TRBJ2-1, with 9 bases fitting TRBD1. J gave up 5 bases and V 2 bases, and 5 bases lay outside the gene matches. The CDR3 has 15 residues. CDR1 is SGHTS, CDR2 YDEGEE, per germline.

This clonotype was counted at least ten times. V usage is TRBV6-5 and J usage is TRBJ2-1; 10 bases map to TRBD2. Trimming took 0 bases from V and 4 from J; bases not matched to a gene: 6. The V gene's germline CDR1 is MNHEY and CDR2 SVGAGI. The CDR3 has 17 amino acids. The CDR3: CASSYSSPAGGYNEQFF. CDR3 bases: TGTGCCAGCAGTTACTCGAGCCCAGCGGGAGGGTACAATGAGCAGTTCTTC.

As regards this clonotype: A single base separates this from a much larger clone, so it may be a read error. The rearrangement uses TRBV6-2 or TRBV6-3 and TRBJ2-3; 9 positions agree with TRBD2. Germline lookup yields CDR1 MNHEY and CDR2 SVGEGT. This CDR3 region has 14 residues. The CDR3 region is CASSYAGGPDMQYF. CDR3 sequence (DNA): TGTGCCAGCAGTTATGCGGGAGGGCCGGATATGCAGTATTTT.

In its sample, this clonotype was seen a few times. A much larger clonotype is one base distant, so this may be a read error. The V gene is TRBV6-6, the J gene TRBJ2-1; D not resolved. CDR3 size: 13 residues. The ends were cut back, 5 bases at V and 11 bases at J, with 16 bases in the middle. Germline V lookup: CDR1 MNHNY, CDR2 SVGAGI (reference sequence). The CDR3 protein is CASSGPKRHKQFF. The CDR3 region has the DNA TGTGCCAGCAGTGGCCCGAAGCGTCATAAGCAGTTCTTC.

The sample holds many counts of this clonotype. The rearrangement uses TRBV2 and TRBJ2-3, with D possibly being TRBD1 (5 bases). This CDR3 is 14 amino acids long. Germline CDR1 and CDR2: SNHLY and FYNNEI. Trimming left V 4 bases short and J 2 bases short, with 10 bases between. CDR3 sequence (DNA): TGTGCCAGCAGTGCGGCAGGGATCACAGATACGCAGTATTTT. It translates to CASSAAGITDTQYF.